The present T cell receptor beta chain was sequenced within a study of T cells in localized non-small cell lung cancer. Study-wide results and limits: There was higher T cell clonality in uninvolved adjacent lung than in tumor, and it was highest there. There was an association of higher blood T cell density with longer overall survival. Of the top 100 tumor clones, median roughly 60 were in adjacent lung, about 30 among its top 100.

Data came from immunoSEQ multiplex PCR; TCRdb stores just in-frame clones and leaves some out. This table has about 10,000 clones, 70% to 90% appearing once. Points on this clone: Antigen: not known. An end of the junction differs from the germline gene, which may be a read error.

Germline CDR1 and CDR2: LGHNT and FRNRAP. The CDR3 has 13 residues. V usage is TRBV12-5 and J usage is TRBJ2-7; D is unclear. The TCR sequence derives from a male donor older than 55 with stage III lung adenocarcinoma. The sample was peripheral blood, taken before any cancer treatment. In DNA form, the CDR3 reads TGTGCTAGTGGGTTGGACGTGTCCTACGAGCAGTACTTC. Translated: CASGLDVSYEQYF. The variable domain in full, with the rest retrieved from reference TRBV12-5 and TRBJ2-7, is DARVTQTPRHKVTEMGQEVTMRCQPILGHNTVFWYRQTMMQGLELLAYFRNRAPLDDSGMPKDRFSAEMPDATLATLKIQPSEPRDSAVYFCASGLDVSYEQYFGPGTRLTVT.